This is a list of T cell receptor beta chains from one sample in a study of control samples from healthy donors and cancer patients. Sequenced by immunoSEQ multiplex PCR; TCRdb stores in-frame clones only, minus some. Of some 130,000 clones in the sample, roughly 89% were seen once. The sequenced sample consisted of blood. These receptors were obtained from a man aged 25 to 40 in good health. Both conserved end residues are part of each CDR3.

v_gene	j_gene	CDR3aa
TRBV7-2	TRBJ1-6	CASGRDHNSPLHF
TRBV11-1	TRBJ2-7	CASSSRESYEQYF
TRBV18	TRBJ1-3	CASSPSTGGASGNTIYF
TRBV7-9	TRBJ2-7	CASSLVGGADEQYF
TRBV15	TRBJ1-5	CATREGGLVNQPQHF
TRBV7-9	TRBJ1-3	CASSPSVLPSGNTIYF
TRBV6-2/TRBV6-3	TRBJ2-2	CASSYSNEGFGELFF
TRBV28	TRBJ1-1	CASFARGNTEAFF
TRBV5-1	TRBJ2-1	CASSLGRDEINNEQFF
TRBV5-1	TRBJ1-2	CASSLDRGLIGYTF
TRBV5-5	TRBJ2-1	CASSLLSGTVNEQFF
TRBV4-3	TRBJ2-1	CASSSGRVGASYNEQFF
TRBV2	TRBJ2-1	CASKANEQFF
TRBV19	TRBJ1-1	CASSWVSKGNTEAFF
TRBV6-2/TRBV6-3	TRBJ2-3	CASSYPLLAGGTDTQYF
TRBV18	TRBJ2-1	CASSPSSASSYNEQFF
TRBV5-5	TRBJ2-2	CASSDRTGNTGELFF
TRBV11-2	TRBJ1-6	CASSRQGQNSPLHF
TRBV5-5	TRBJ2-5	CASSFQGAEGETQYF
TRBV9	TRBJ1-2	CASSVESRGDGYTF
TRBV27	TRBJ1-5	CASSVGTYGDQPQHF
TRBV30	TRBJ1-4	CACSTGGYEKLFF
TRBV29-1	TRBJ1-2	CSVQDRGPYGYTF
TRBV29-1	TRBJ1-2	CSVVTTGGPFGGYTF
TRBV6-6	TRBJ1-1	CASSWQGARDTEAFF
TRBV19	TRBJ2-5	CASSLQEASETQYF
TRBV30	TRBJ1-1	CAWSGGQGSLGTEAFF
TRBV25-1	TRBJ2-7	CASTGGSYEQYF
TRBV29-1	TRBJ1-2	CSVSGFPGGRKGYTF
TRBV29-1	TRBJ2-3	CSVELDLTDTQYF
TRBV9	TRBJ1-4	CASSAYSTNEKLFF
TRBV2	TRBJ1-5	CASRGRSNQPQHF
TRBV7-9	TRBJ1-4	CASSLAGQGIGKLFF
TRBV28	TRBJ1-1	CASSLRGAVGNTEAFF
TRBV5-5	TRBJ1-2	CASSQRQGSYGYTF
TRBV19	TRBJ2-6	CARSRDRDRGSGANVLTF